This TCR beta chain was identified in a study of T cells in narcolepsy (dated by TCRdb to 2017 to 2018). Broadly, across the study: Healthy control donors were enrolled in the study alongside patients who had narcolepsy type 1 or type 2 (NT1, NT2). Autoreactive T cells targeting hypocretin neuron self-antigens (hypocretin, TRIB2) were sought in narcolepsy patients, and TCR Vbeta sequencing was used to track clonotypes in blood and CSF.

Overall study results and their limits: HCRT-specific and TRIB2-specific autoreactive clonotypes were highlighted in plots that compared CD4+ T cell clonotypes in CSF versus blood from the same patient. Certain blood memory CD4+ repertoires from patients and controls had no sequences that matched autoreactive T cell clones. Patients and controls had comparable numbers of sequenced blood memory CD4+ clonotypes, averaging about 39,000 and 30,000, respectively. Autoreactive clonotypes were reported to be detected serially in the blood of the same patients and of different patients, but not in the blood of healthy controls.

For CDR1 and CDR2, the germline V gene (reference sequence) lists MNHEY and SMNVEV. Trimming removed 2 bases from V and 5 bases from J, leaving 15 bases between the germline ends. There are 16 amino acids in the CDR3, from cysteine to phenylalanine inclusive. Only the CDR3 DNA stays, 48 bases, in frame from base 1. As regards this clone: It has no known antigen specificity. No clone much larger than this one lies a single base away; base qualities are absent.

Library construction relied on the immunoSEQ multiplex PCR assay. As stored in TCRdb, this immuneACCESS dataset retains in-frame rearrangements with V and J assigned. A fraction of the clones does not appear; measured against another copy, unresolved V genes explain less than half of the discrepancy, and the remainder lacks a known reason. This sample comprises roughly 30,000 clones, around 87% of them detected only once. The ten largest clones represent more than 0.75% of the sample. Memory CD4+ T cells were sorted ex vivo from peripheral blood of narcolepsy patients and healthy controls for TCR Vbeta sequencing.

The sequence was obtained from a human donor in good health. The rearranged segments are TRBV27 and TRBJ2-2; 7 matching bases give a weak D call of TRBD2. The sample was memory (CD45RA-) CD4+ T cells from blood. In light of the paper, this sample's cell subset or site label describes: memory T cells sorted ex vivo from peripheral blood. The encoded CDR3 is CASSLAGAFPTGELFF. Here is the DNA: TGTGCCAGCAGTTTAGCGGGGGCCTTCCCGACCGGGGAGCTGTTTTTT.